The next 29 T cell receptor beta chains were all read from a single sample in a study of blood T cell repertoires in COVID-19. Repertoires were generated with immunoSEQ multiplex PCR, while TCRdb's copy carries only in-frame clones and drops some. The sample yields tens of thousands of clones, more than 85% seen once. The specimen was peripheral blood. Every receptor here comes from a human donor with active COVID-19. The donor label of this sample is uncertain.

In DNA form, the CDR3 reads TGTGCCAGCAGATCTCACACTAGCGGGAGCCGTAATGAGCAGTTCTTC. Protein: CASRSHTSGSRNEQFF. The rearrangement joins TRBV7-2 to TRBJ2-1; 11 positions match TRBD2. Germline V lookup: CDR1 SGHTA, CDR2 FQGNSA. After removal of 6 bases from V and 7 bases from J, the junction contained 11 bases not matched to a gene. The CDR3 is 16 amino acids. Using reference TRBV7-2 and TRBJ2-1 for the parts outside the CDR3, the full variable domain is GAGVSQSPSNKVTEKGKDVELRCDPISGHTALYWYRQSLGQGLEFLIYFQGNSAPDKSGLPSDRFSAERTGGSVSTLTIQRTQQEDSAVYLCASRSHTSGSRNEQFFGPGTRLTVL.

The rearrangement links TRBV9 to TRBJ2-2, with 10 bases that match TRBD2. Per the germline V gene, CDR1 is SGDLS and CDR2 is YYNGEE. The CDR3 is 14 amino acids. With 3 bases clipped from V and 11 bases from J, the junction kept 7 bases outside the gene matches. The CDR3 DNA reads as TGTGCCAGCAGCGCCACTAGCGGGGTAGGAGAGCTGTTTTTT. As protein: CASSATSGVGELFF.

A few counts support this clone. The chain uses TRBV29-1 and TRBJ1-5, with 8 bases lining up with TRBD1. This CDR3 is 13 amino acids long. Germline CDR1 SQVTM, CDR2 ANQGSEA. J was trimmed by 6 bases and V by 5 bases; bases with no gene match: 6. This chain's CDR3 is CSVSGQGTQPQHF. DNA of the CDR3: TGCAGCGTTTCAGGACAGGGAACTCAGCCCCAGCATTTT. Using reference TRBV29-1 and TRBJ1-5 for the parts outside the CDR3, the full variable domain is SAVISQKPSRDICQRGTSLTIQCQVDSQVTMMFWYRQQPGQSLTLIATANQGSEATYESGFVIDKFPISRPNLTFSTLTVSNMSPEDSSIYLCSVSGQGTQPQHFGDGTRLSIL.

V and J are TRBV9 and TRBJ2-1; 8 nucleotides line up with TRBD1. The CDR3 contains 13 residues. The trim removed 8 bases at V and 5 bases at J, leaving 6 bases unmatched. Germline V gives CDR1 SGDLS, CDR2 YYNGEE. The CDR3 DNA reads TGTGCCAGGACACAGGGGGTGCACAATGAGCAGTTCTTC. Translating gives CARTQGVHNEQFF.

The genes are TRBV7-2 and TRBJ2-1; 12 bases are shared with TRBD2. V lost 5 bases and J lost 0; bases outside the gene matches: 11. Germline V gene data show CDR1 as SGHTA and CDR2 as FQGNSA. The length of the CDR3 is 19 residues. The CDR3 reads CASSRPTILAGGSYNEQFF. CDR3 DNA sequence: TGTGCCAGCAGCCGGCCGACGATACTAGCGGGAGGCTCCTACAATGAGCAGTTCTTC.

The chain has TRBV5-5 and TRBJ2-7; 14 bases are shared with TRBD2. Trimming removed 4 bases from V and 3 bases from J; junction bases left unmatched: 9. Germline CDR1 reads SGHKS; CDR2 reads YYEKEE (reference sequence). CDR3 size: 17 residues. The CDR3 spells CASSPGTSGGFYYEQYF. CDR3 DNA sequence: TGTGCCAGCAGCCCGGGGACTAGCGGGGGTTTCTACTACGAGCAGTACTTC.

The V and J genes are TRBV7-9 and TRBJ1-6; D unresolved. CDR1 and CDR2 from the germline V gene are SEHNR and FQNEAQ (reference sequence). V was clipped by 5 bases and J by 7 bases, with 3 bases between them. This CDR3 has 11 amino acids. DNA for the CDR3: TGTGCCAGCAGCCAAAATTCACCCCTCCACTTT. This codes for CASSQNSPLHF.

CDR3 loop: CASSFDPLSDEQFF. DNA for the CDR3: TGTGCCAGCAGCTTCGATCCCTTGAGCGATGAGCAGTTCTTC. The chain uses TRBV7-2 and TRBJ2-1, with unresolved D. The CDR3 is 14 amino acids. V was shortened by 3 bases and J by 8 bases, with 14 bases between the two germline ends. Per germline, CDR1 SGHTA and CDR2 FQGNSA.

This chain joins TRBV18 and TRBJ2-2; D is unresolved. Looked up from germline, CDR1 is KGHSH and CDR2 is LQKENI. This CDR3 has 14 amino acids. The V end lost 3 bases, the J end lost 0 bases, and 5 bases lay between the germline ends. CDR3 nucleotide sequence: TGTGCCAGCTCACCTATCCCGAACACCGGGGAGCTGTTTTTT. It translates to CASSPIPNTGELFF.

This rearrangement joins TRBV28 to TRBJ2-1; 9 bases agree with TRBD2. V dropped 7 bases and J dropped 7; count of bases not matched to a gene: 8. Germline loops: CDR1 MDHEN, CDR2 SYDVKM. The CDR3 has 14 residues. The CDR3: CASNIRLAGNEQFF. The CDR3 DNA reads TGTGCCAGCAACATACGGCTAGCGGGAAATGAGCAGTTCTTC.

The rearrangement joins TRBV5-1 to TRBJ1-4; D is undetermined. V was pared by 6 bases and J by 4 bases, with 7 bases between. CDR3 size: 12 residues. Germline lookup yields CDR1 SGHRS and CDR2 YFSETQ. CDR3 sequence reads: CASTGLNEKLFF. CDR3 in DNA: TGCGCCAGCACGGGTCTTAATGAAAAACTGTTTTTT.

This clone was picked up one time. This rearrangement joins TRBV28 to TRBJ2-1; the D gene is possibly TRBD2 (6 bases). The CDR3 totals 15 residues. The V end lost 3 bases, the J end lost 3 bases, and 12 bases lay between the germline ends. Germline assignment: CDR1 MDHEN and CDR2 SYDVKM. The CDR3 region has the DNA TGTGCCAGCAGTTTTCTCGGCGGGAACTACAATGAGCAGTTCTTC. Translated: CASSFLGGNYNEQFF.

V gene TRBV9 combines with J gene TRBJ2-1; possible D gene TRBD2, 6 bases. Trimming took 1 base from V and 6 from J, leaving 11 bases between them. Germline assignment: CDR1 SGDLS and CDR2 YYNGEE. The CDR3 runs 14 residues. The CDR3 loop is CASSVYGSGNEQFF. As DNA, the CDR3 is TGTGCCAGCAGCGTATACGGGAGTGGCAATGAGCAGTTCTTC.

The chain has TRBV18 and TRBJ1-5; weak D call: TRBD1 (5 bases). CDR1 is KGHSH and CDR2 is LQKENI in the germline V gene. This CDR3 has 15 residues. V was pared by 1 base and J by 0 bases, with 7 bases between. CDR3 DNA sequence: TGTGCCAGCTCACCACAGGGGTTTAGCAATCAGCCCCAGCATTTT. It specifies CASSPQGFSNQPQHF.

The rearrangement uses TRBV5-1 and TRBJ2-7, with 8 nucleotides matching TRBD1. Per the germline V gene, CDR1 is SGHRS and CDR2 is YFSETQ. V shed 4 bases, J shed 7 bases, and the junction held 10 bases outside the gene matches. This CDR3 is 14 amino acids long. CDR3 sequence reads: CASSGRQGAWEQYF. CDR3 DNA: TGCGCCAGCAGCGGGAGGCAGGGGGCTTGGGAGCAGTACTTC. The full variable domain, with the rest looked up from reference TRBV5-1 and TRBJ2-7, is KAGVTQTPRYLIKTRGQQVTLSCSPISGHRSVSWYQQTPGQGLQFLFEYFSETQRNKGNFPGRFSGRQFSNSRSEMNVSTLELGDSALYLCASSGRQGAWEQYFGPGTRLTVT.

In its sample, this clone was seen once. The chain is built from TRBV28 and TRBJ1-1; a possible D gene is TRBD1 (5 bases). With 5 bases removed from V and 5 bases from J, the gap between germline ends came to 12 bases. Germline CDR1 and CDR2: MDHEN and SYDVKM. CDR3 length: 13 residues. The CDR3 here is CASSPPEGTEAFF. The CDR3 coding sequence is TGTGCCAGCAGTCCCCCGGAGGGGACTGAAGCTTTCTTT. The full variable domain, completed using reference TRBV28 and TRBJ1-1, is DVKVTQSSRYLVKRTGEKVFLECVQDMDHENMFWYRQDPGLGLRLIYFSYDVKMKEKGDIPEGYSVSREKKERFSLILESASTNQTSMYLCASSPPEGTEAFFGQGTRLTVV.

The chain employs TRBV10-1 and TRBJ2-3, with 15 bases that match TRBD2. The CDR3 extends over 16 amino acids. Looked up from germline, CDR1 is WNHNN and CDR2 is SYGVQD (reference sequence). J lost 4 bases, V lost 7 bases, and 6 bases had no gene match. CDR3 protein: CASTGLAGGMADTQYF. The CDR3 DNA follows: TGCGCCAGCACGGGACTAGCGGGAGGAATGGCAGATACGCAGTATTTT.

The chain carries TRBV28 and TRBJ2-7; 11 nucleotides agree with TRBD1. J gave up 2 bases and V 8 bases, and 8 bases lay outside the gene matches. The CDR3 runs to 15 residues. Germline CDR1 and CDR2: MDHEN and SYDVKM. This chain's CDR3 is CASVPRTGGAYEQYF. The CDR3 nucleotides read TGTGCCAGCGTACCCCGGACAGGGGGCGCCTACGAGCAGTACTTC.

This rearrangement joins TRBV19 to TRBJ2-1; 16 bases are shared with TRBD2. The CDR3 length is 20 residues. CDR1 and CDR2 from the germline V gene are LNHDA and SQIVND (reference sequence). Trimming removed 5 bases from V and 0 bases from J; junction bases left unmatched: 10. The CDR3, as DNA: TGTGCCAGTAGTTTCTTCGGGACTAGCGGGAGGGCCTCCTCCTACAATGAGCAGTTCTTC. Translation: CASSFFGTSGRASSYNEQFF.

CDR3 sequence reads: CASSFRGSGNTIYF. The DNA for the CDR3 is TGTGCCAGCAGTTTCCGGGGCTCTGGAAACACCATATATTTT. The chain employs TRBV6-5 and TRBJ1-3; D remains unclear. The CDR3 consists of 14 residues. The V and J ends lost 4 bases and 0 bases respectively, with 7 bases between them. Germline V gene sequence: CDR1 MNHEY, CDR2 SVGAGI.

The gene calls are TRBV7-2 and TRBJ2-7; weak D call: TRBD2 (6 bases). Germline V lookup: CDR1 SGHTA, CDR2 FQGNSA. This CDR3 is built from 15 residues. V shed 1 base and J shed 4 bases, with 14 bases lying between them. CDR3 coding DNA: TGTGCCAGCAGCTTAGTTGGCGGGACTCAGTACGAGCAGTACTTC. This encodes CASSLVGGTQYEQYF.

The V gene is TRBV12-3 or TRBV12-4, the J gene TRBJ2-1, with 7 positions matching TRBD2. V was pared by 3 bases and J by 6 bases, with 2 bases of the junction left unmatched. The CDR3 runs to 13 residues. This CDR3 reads CASSFPSGNEQFF. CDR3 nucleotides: TGTGCCAGCAGTTTTCCTAGCGGCAATGAGCAGTTCTTC.

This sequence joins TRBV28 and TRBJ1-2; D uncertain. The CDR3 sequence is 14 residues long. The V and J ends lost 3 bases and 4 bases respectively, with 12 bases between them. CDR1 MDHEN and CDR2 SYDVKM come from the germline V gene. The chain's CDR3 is CASSFQGSGYGYTF. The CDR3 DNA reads TGTGCCAGCAGTTTCCAAGGGAGTGGCTATGGCTACACCTTC.

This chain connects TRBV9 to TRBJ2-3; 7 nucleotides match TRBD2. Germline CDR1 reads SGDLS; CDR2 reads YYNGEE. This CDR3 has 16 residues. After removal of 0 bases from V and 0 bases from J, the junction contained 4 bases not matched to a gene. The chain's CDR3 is CASSVGGSGSTDTQYF. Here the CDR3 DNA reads TGTGCCAGCAGCGTAGGGGGTAGCGGGAGCACAGATACGCAGTATTTT.

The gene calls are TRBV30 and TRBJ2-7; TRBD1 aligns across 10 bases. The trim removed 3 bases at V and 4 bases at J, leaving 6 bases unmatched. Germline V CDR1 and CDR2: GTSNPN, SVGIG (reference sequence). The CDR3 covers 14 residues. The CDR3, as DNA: TGTGCCTGGAGGAGGGACAGGGGACAGTACGAGCAGTACTTC. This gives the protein CAWRRDRGQYEQYF.

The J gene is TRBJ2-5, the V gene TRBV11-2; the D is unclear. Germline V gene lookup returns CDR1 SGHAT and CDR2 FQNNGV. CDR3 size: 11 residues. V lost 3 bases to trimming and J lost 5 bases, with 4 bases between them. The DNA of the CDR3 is TGTGCCAGCAGCTTCCGGGAGACCCAGTACTTC. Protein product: CASSFRETQYF.

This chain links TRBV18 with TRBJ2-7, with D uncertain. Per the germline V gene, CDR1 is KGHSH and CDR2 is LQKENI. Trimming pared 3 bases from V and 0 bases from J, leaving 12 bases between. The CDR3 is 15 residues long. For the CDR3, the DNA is TGTGCCAGCTCACCCCAACCCTTTAGCTCCTACGAGCAGTACTTC. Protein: CASSPQPFSSYEQYF.

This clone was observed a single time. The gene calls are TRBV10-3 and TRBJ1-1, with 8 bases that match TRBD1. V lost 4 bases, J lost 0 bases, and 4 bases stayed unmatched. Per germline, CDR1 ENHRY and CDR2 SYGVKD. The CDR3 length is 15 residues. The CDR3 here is CAISVGQGLNTEAFF. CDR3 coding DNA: TGTGCCATCAGTGTAGGACAGGGACTGAACACTGAAGCTTTCTTT.

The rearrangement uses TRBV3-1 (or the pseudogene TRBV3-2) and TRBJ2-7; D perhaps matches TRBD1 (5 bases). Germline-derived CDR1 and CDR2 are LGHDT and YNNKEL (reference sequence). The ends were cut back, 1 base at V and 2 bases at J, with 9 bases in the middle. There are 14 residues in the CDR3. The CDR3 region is CASSQVSGTYEQYF. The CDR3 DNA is TGTGCCAGCAGCCAAGTTTCAGGGACCTACGAGCAGTACTTC.